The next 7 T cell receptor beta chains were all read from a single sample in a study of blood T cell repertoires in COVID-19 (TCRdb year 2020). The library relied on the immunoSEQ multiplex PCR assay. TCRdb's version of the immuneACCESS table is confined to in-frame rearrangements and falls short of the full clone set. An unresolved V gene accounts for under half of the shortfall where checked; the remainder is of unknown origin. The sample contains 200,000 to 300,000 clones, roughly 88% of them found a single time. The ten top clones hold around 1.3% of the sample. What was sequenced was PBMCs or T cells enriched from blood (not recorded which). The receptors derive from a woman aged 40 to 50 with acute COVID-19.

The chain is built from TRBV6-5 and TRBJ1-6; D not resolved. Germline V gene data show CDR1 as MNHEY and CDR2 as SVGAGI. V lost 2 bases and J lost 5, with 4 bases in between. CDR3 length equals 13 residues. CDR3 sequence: CASSYPNNSPLHF. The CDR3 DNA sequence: TGTGCCAGCAGTTACCCAAATAATTCACCCCTCCACTTT.

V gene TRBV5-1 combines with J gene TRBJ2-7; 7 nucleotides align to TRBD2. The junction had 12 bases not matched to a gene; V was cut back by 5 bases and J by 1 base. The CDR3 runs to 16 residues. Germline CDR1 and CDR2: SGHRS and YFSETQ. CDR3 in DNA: TGCGCCAGCAGTGATACCCGGGGGGTAGATTCCTACGAGCAGTACTTC. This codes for CASSDTRGVDSYEQYF.

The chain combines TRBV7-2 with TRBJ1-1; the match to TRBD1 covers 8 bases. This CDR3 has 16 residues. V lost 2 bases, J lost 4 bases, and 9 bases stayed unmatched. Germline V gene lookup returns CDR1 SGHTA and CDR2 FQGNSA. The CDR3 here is CASSLSTGGSPTEAFF. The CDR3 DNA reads TGTGCCAGCAGCTTATCTACAGGGGGTTCGCCCACTGAAGCTTTCTTT.

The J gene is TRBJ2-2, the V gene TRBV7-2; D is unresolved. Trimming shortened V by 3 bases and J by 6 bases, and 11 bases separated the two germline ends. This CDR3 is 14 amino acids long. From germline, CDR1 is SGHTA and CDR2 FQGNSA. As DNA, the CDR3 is TGTGCCAGCAGCTTGGGCCGTCTCTCCGGGGAGCTGTTTTTT. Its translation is CASSLGRLSGELFF. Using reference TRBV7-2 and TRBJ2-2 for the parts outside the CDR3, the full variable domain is GAGVSQSPSNKVTEKGKDVELRCDPISGHTALYWYRQSLGQGLEFLIYFQGNSAPDKSGLPSDRFSAERTGGSVSTLTIQRTQQEDSAVYLCASSLGRLSGELFFGEGSRLTVL.

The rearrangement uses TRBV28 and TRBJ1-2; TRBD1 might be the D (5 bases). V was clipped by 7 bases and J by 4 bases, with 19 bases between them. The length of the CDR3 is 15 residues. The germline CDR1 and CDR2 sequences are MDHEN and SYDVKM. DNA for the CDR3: TGTGCCAGCACCACCTTGGGGGGGGACGGCTATGGCTACACCTTC. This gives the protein CASTTLGGDGYGYTF.

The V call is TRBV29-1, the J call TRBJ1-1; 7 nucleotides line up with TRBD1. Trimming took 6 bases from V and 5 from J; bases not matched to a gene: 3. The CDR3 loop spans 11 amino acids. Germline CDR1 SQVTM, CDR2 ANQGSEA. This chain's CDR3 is CSVHRGTEAFF. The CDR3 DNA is TGCAGCGTACACAGGGGTACTGAAGCTTTCTTT.

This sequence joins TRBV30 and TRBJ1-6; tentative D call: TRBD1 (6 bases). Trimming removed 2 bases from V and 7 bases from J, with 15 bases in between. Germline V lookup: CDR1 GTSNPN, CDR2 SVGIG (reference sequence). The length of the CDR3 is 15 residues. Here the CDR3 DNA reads TGTGCCTGGAGTTATCTACAGGGTCTCAATTCACCCCTCCACTTT. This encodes CAWSYLQGLNSPLHF. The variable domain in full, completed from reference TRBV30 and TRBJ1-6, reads SQTIHQWPATLVQPVGSPLSLECTVEGTSNPNLYWYRQAAGRGLQLLFYSVGIGQISSEVPQNLSASRPQDRQFILSSKKLLLSDSGFYLCAWSYLQGLNSPLHFGNGTRLTVT.